Detailed here is one TCR beta chain. Its cognate antigen is unknown. Trimming cost V 6 bases and J 4 bases; bases outside gene matches: 4. Germline lookup yields CDR1 SGHKS and CDR2 YYEKEE (reference sequence). This CDR3 is 13 amino acids long. The sample comes from a study of T cell responses to AZD1222 COVID-19 vaccine. Sequencing was performed with immunoSEQ multiplex PCR; in TCRdb, only in-frame clones are kept and a portion is missing. The repertoire holds 100,000 to 150,000 clones, around 94% seen once, with under 7.5% in the top ten. Broader study findings: Spike-specific TCR depth and breadth grew after two AZD1222 doses. Mostly white British, mostly female donors; authors suggested clonal diversity may be underestimated.

The TCR was taken from an adult in good health. Specimen: peripheral blood, collected on day 0 of AZD1222 vaccination. The chain recombines TRBV5-5 with TRBJ2-5, with TRBD1 matching 9 bases. Written as DNA, the CDR3 is TGTGCCAGCATGTCGGACAGGGGAGAGACCCAGTACTTC. It specifies CASMSDRGETQYF. Using reference TRBV5-5 and TRBJ2-5 for the parts outside the CDR3, the full variable domain is DAGVTQSPTHLIKTRGQQVTLRCSPISGHKSVSWYQQVLGQGPQFIFQYYEKEERGRGNFPDRFSARQFPNYSSELNVNALLLGDSALYLCASMSDRGETQYFGPGTRLLVL.